This TCR beta chain was found in a study of shared clonotypes between healthy human individuals. General study results and limits: In contrast to clonotypes shared by all four donors, non-shared clonotypes had lower generation probabilities.

The CDR3 totals 13 residues. Germline V gene sequence: CDR1 SGHAT, CDR2 FQNNGV. Trimming removed 2 bases at V and 8 bases at J, with 10 bases between. In the case of this clone: Its specificity is unknown.

This table comes from immunoSEQ multiplex PCR, and its TCRdb copy is limited to in-frame clones, with some not included. The sample contains approximately 2,000,000 clones, approximately 92% of which appear only once. Cells designated naive CD8 were CD45RO-negative and were positively selected for CCR7, with terminally differentiated effector memory CD45RA+ cells excluded. All donors qualified as healthy HIV-negative adults and had experienced no recent acute infections or vaccinations. Sequencing was performed on naive CD8+ T cells from PBMCs. The chain couples TRBV11-2 to TRBJ2-1; either TRBD1 or TRBD2 may supply D (5 bases each). This receptor was obtained from a man younger than 35 in good health. Some clones in this sample may be carry-over from other donors' samples. CDR3 loop: CASSLFGTDEQFF. For the CDR3, the DNA is TGTGCCAGCAGCTTATTTGGGACCGATGAGCAGTTCTTC. The whole variable domain, remainder taken from reference TRBV11-2 and TRBJ2-1, is EAGVAQSPRYKIIEKRQSVAFWCNPISGHATLYWYQQILGQGPKLLIQFQNNGVVDDSQLPKDRFSAERLKGVDSTLKIQPAKLEDSAVYLCASSLFGTDEQFFGPGTRLTVL.